This record covers a single T cell receptor (beta chain). Its matching antigen is unknown. The data were obtained in a study of CD8+ T cells in alopecia areata. Overall study results and limits: Expanded CD8+ clones among the top 100, as well as scalp clonality, were significantly decreased by tofacitinib. Lesional tissue from the scalp (especially in alopecia totalis/universalis) showed higher clonality than normal scalp.

Extraction of RNA preceded its reverse transcription into cDNA, which served as the sequencing template. The protocol was immunoSEQ multiplex PCR, while the TCRdb copy is restricted to in-frame clones and leaves out a portion. This table has about 270,000 clones, 45% to 70% appearing once. The treatment here: oral pan-JAK inhibitor, 5-10 mg twice daily. Germline V lookup: CDR1 SQVTM, CDR2 ANQGSEA. The ends were cut back, 0 bases at V and 2 bases at J, with 5 bases in the middle. The CDR3 length is 12 residues. The sequencing here drew on CD4+ T cells sorted from blood, taken between weeks 51 and 54, from a patient treated with tofacitinib. This sequence originates from a human donor with alopecia areata. The chain has TRBV29-1 and TRBJ2-7, with D uncertain. The CDR3 DNA follows: TGCAGCGTTGAAGACACAACCTACGAGCAGTACTTC. It is translated as CSVEDTTYEQYF.